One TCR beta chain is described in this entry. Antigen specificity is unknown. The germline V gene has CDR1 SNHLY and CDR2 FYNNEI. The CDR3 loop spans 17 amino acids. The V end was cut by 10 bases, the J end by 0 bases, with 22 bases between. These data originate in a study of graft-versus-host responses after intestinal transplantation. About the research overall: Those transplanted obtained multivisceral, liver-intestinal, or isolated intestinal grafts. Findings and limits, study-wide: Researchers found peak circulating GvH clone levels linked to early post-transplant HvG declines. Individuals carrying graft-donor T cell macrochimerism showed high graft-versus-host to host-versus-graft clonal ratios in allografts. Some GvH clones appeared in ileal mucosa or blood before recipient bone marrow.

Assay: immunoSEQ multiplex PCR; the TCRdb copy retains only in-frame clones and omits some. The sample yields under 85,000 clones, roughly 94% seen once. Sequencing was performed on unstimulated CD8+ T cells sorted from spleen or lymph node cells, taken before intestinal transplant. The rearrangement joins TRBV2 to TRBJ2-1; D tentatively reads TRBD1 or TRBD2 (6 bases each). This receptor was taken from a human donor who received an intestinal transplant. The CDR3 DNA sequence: TGTGCCAATCCCCGGGGCGGGACAAGGAGCTCCTACAATGAGCAGTTCTTC. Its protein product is CANPRGGTRSSYNEQFF.